This passage covers 12 T cell receptor beta chains from one sample sequenced in a study of blood T cell repertoires in COVID-19. The method was immunoSEQ multiplex PCR; TCRdb's version includes in-frame clones alone and lacks a portion of them. The data hold a few hundred thousand clones, with 70% to 90% observed a single time. Sequencing input: PBMCs or T cells enriched from blood (not recorded which). The receptor set was obtained from a woman aged 45-59 years in a cohort exposed to, infected with or recovered from COVID-19 (not recorded which).

The chain uses TRBV18 and TRBJ2-3, with D possibly being TRBD2 (5 bases). Trimming removed 4 bases from V and 4 bases from J, with 15 bases in between. Germline V gene sequence: CDR1 KGHSH, CDR2 LQKENI. The CDR3 is made up of 15 amino acids. The CDR3 sequence is CASSLELDASDTQYF. Here the CDR3 DNA reads TGTGCCAGCTCACTCGAACTAGATGCGTCAGATACGCAGTATTTT.

This clone has only a few counts. The chain has TRBV11-2 and TRBJ1-5, with D possibly being TRBD1 (6 bases). The CDR3 is 15 residues long. CDR1 is SGHAT, CDR2 FQNNGV, per germline. V lost 3 bases and J 4 bases, leaving 13 bases between the germline ends. The CDR3: CASSFGGQNNQPQHF. CDR3 nucleotide sequence: TGTGCCAGCAGCTTTGGAGGACAGAATAATCAGCCCCAGCATTTT.

This chain connects TRBV28 to TRBJ1-1; D call uncertain. V was trimmed by 3 bases and J by 1 base, leaving 6 bases between them. Germline loops: CDR1 MDHEN, CDR2 SYDVKM. CDR3 length equals 13 residues. The chain's CDR3 is CASSFRWNTEAFF. CDR3 coding DNA: TGTGCCAGCAGTTTTCGGTGGAACACTGAAGCTTTCTTT. Full variable domain (remainder filled in from reference TRBV28 and TRBJ1-1): DVKVTQSSRYLVKRTGEKVFLECVQDMDHENMFWYRQDPGLGLRLIYFSYDVKMKEKGDIPEGYSVSREKKERFSLILESASTNQTSMYLCASSFRWNTEAFFGQGTRLTVV.

Only a few counts were recorded for this clone. The genes are TRBV7-9 and TRBJ1-1; 7 nucleotides agree with TRBD1. This CDR3 spans 14 amino acids. V was pared by 2 bases and J by 4 bases, with 4 bases of the junction left unmatched. Per germline, CDR1 SEHNR and CDR2 FQNEAQ (reference sequence). This CDR3 reads CASSLRGHGTEAFF. The CDR3, as DNA: TGTGCCAGCAGCTTAAGGGGGCATGGCACTGAAGCTTTCTTT. Supplemented by reference TRBV7-9 and TRBJ1-1, the full variable domain reads DTGVSQNPRHKITKRGQNVTFRCDPISEHNRLYWYRQTLGQGPEFLTYFQNEAQLEKSRLLSDRFSAERPKGSFSTLEIQRTEQGDSAMYLCASSLRGHGTEAFFGQGTRLTVV.

The chain has TRBV28 and TRBJ1-5; TRBD1 agrees at 9 bases. V shed 6 bases and J 4 bases; nucleotides not matched to a gene: 10. The V gene's germline CDR1 is MDHEN and CDR2 SYDVKM. This CDR3 has 16 residues. The CDR3 nucleotides are TGTGCCAGCAGCTCGGGACAGGGAGGAGGAAATCAGCCCCAGCATTTT. Translation: CASSSGQGGGNQPQHF. The variable domain in full, with the rest retrieved from reference TRBV28 and TRBJ1-5, is DVKVTQSSRYLVKRTGEKVFLECVQDMDHENMFWYRQDPGLGLRLIYFSYDVKMKEKGDIPEGYSVSREKKERFSLILESASTNQTSMYLCASSSGQGGGNQPQHFGDGTRLSIL.

This sequence joins TRBV9 and TRBJ1-1; no clear D. The CDR3 consists of 13 residues. CDR1 is SGDLS and CDR2 is YYNGEE in the germline V gene. V lost 4 bases and J lost 2, with 9 bases in between. CDR3: CASSLLANTEAFF. The DNA for the CDR3 is TGTGCCAGCAGCCTCCTGGCCAACACTGAAGCTTTCTTT.

The chain is built from TRBV4-2 and TRBJ1-4; D might be TRBD1 (5 bases). The CDR3 length is 16 residues. Germline V gene data show CDR1 as LGHNA and CDR2 as YNFKEQ. Trimming cost V 3 bases and J 4 bases, with 15 bases left between them. The CDR3 DNA follows: TGTGCCAGCAGCCAGACCCAACAGGAAAATAATGAAAAACTGTTTTTT. Translation gives CASSQTQQENNEKLFF.

This chain joins TRBV7-2 and TRBJ2-7, with TRBD2 matching 9 bases. Trimming at V came to 1 base and at J to 6 bases, leaving 4 bases not matched to a gene. The CDR3 covers 14 residues. Germline V gene sequence: CDR1 SGHTA, CDR2 FQGNSA. Here the CDR3 DNA reads TGTGCCAGCAGCTTAGGCGGGGGGGCGACCGAGCAGTACTTC. Protein sequence: CASSLGGGATEQYF.

The rearrangement joins TRBV11-1 to TRBJ1-3; 7 positions agree with TRBD1. The CDR3 covers 16 residues. Germline CDR1 is SGHAT and CDR2 is FQDESV (reference sequence). V was clipped by 1 base and J by 0 bases; unmatched bases: 3. The CDR3 reads CASSLDGTVSGNTIYF. DNA of the CDR3: TGTGCCAGCAGCTTAGACGGGACAGTCTCTGGAAACACCATATATTTT.

This chain joins TRBV5-1 and TRBJ2-1; TRBD2 matches at 8 bases. V lost 3 bases to trimming and J lost 8 bases; unmatched junction nucleotides: 16. The CDR3 loop spans 17 amino acids. Germline CDR1 is SGHRS and CDR2 is YFSETQ. CDR3 in amino acids: CASSSRWGTSSGYEQFF. The CDR3, as DNA: TGCGCCAGCAGCTCCCGTTGGGGGACTAGTAGCGGCTATGAGCAGTTCTTC.

The chain links TRBV6-2 or TRBV6-3 to TRBJ2-7, with a weak D call TRBD2 (6 bases). V lost 6 bases and J lost 0, with 15 bases in between. The CDR3 sequence is 15 residues long. Germline V lookup: CDR1 MNHEY, CDR2 SVGEGT. DNA of the CDR3: TGTGCCAGCAGCCCCCGGGACTTTATCTCCTACGAGCAGTACTTC. Amino acid sequence: CASSPRDFISYEQYF.

The chain has TRBV7-2 and TRBJ2-1, with 11 positions matching TRBD2. CDR1 SGHTA and CDR2 FQGNSA come from the germline V gene. J was trimmed by 6 bases and V by 1 base; bases with no gene match: 2. The CDR3 contains 15 residues. CDR3 region: CASSLVSGGGNEQFF. The CDR3 DNA is TGTGCCAGCAGCTTAGTTAGCGGGGGGGGCAATGAGCAGTTCTTC. Full variable domain (remainder filled in from reference TRBV7-2 and TRBJ2-1): GAGVSQSPSNKVTEKGKDVELRCDPISGHTALYWYRQSLGQGLEFLIYFQGNSAPDKSGLPSDRFSAERTGGSVSTLTIQRTQQEDSAVYLCASSLVSGGGNEQFFGPGTRLTVL.